The T cell receptor beta chain described here comes from a study of T cell responses to AZD1222 COVID-19 vaccine. Overall study results and limits: It was only six AZD1222 recipients who were seropositive at baseline. Clonal diversity was possibly underestimated, and the donors were mostly white British, with more females.

This clone was seen a single time. No antigen is known for it. The data were produced by immunoSEQ multiplex PCR, yet TCRdb's version contains in-frame clones alone and is incomplete. The sample has around 89,000 clones; approximately 91% are singletons. The V gene lost 4 bases and the J gene lost 11 bases, with 12 bases spanning the gap. The CDR3 spans 12 residues. Germline CDR1 reads SGHDN; CDR2 reads FVKESK. The chain combines TRBV14 with TRBJ1-3, with D hard to call. The sequence came from an adult in good health. The source material was peripheral blood, sampled on day 0 of AZD1222 vaccination. The DNA for the CDR3 is TGTGCCAGCAGCCTGGACCGCCTAGCCATATATTTT. Protein product: CASSLDRLAIYF.